Presented here are 21 T cell receptor beta chains from one specimen sequenced in a study of T cell repertoires in cytomegalovirus infection. MiXCR was run by TCRdb on the reads, yielding one entry per CDR3 protein. The top ten hold about 20% of the sample, which has about 700,000 distinct CDR3 sequences, around 30% seen once. No antigen is known for these receptors. Source: cultured PBMCs, taken from culture after CMV antigen stimulation. These receptors all come from a human donor in good health (CMV status not recorded). Some clones in this sample may be carry-over from other donors' samples.

This clonotype was counted ten times or more. The chain uses TRBV7-2 and TRBJ1-1; D not certain. The V gene lost 5 bases and the J gene lost 5 bases, with 12 bases spanning the gap. Germline assignment: CDR1 SGHTA and CDR2 FQGNSA. The CDR3 has 13 residues. The CDR3 DNA reads TGTGCCAGCAGCCCTTCTACAAGGACTGAAGCTTTCTTT. Encoded protein: CASSPSTRTEAFF.

CDR3 loop: CATSERTGKGDQPQHF. As DNA, the CDR3 is TGTGCCACCAGTGAAAGGACAGGCAAAGGGGATCAGCCCCAGCATTTT. V usage is TRBV24-1 and J usage is TRBJ1-5; 7 bases match TRBD1. Germline V gene lookup returns CDR1 KGHDR and CDR2 SFDVKD. CDR3 length: 16 residues. The junction had 10 bases not matched to a gene; V was cut back by 4 bases and J by 5 bases.

This rearrangement joins TRBV2 to TRBJ2-2; D might be TRBD1 or TRBD2, each matching 5 bases. V was trimmed by 6 bases and J by 4 bases, leaving 12 bases between them. The CDR3 consists of 14 residues. CDR1 and CDR2 from the germline V gene are SNHLY and FYNNEI. CDR3 coding DNA: TGTGCCAGCAGATCCAAGAGGGGCACCGGGGAGCTGTTTTTT. It yields the protein CASRSKRGTGELFF.

J is TRBJ2-1 and V is TRBV6-2 or TRBV6-3, with 9 nucleotides matching TRBD2. V shed 6 bases and J 6 bases; nucleotides not matched to a gene: 0. The CDR3 covers 12 residues. The germline V gene encodes CDR1 MNHEY and CDR2 SVGEGT. CDR3 nucleotides: TGTGCCAGCAGGACTAGCGGCAATGAGCAGTTCTTC. It encodes CASRTSGNEQFF.

There are a few counts of this clonotype. The chain carries TRBV7-8 and TRBJ2-1; 7 bases line up with TRBD2. V lost 1 base to trimming and J lost 3 bases; unmatched junction nucleotides: 6. CDR3 length: 16 amino acids. Germline-derived CDR1 and CDR2 are SGHVS and FQNEAQ. The CDR3 reads CASSLGVGGSYNEQFF. CDR3 in DNA: TGTGCCAGCAGCTTAGGGGTGGGCGGGAGCTACAATGAGCAGTTCTTC.

This clonotype was picked up a small number of times. This sequence joins TRBV10-3 and TRBJ2-2; TRBD1 agrees at 8 bases. The CDR3 is 14 residues long. The V and J ends lost 7 bases and 1 base, in that order; junction bases with no gene match: 2. Per the germline V gene, CDR1 is ENHRY and CDR2 is SYGVKD. CDR3 DNA: TGTGCCATCAAAGGGACAGGGAACACCGGGGAGCTGTTTTTT. This encodes CAIKGTGNTGELFF.

This chain links TRBV4-1 with TRBJ1-5, with D possibly TRBD1 on 5 matching bases. The CDR3 sequence is 16 residues long. Germline CDR1 is MGHRA and CDR2 is YSYEKL. V was clipped by 1 base and J by 2 bases, with 12 bases between them. This CDR3 is CASSQALRGGNQPQHF. CDR3 bases: TGCGCCAGCAGCCAAGCCCTTAGGGGCGGCAATCAGCCCCAGCATTTT.

On this clonotype itself: This may be a read error, as it is one base from a much larger clone. The chain couples TRBV7-2 to TRBJ2-1; 8 positions match TRBD2. J gave up 0 bases and V 5 bases, and 6 bases lay outside the gene matches. This CDR3 has 16 residues. Germline assignment: CDR1 SGHTA and CDR2 FQGNSA. The CDR3 loop reads CASSRGGSFSYNEQFF. CDR3 in DNA: TGTGCCAGCAGCCGCGGGGGGAGCTTCTCCTACAATGAGCAGTTCTTC. The full variable domain, its missing parts supplied by reference TRBV7-2 and TRBJ2-1, is GAGVSQSPSNKVTEKGKDVELRCDPISGHTALYWYRQSLGQGLEFLIYFQGNSAPDKSGLPSDRFSAERTGGSVSTLTIQRTQQEDSAVYLCASSRGGSFSYNEQFFGPGTRLTVL.

The rearrangement links TRBV6-5 to TRBJ2-7; D is unclear. This CDR3 is 15 amino acids long. Germline V gene sequence: CDR1 MNHEY, CDR2 SVGAGI. Trimming stripped 6 bases from V and 1 base from J, with 16 bases between. The CDR3 DNA reads as TGTGCCAGCAGCTACCGACCCAAAGGGTCCTACGAGCAGTACTTC. Protein sequence: CASSYRPKGSYEQYF.

This clonotype was observed a handful of times. CDR3 sequence (DNA): TGCAGTGCTAGAAGGCCGGGGCGCTCCCCAGATACGCAGTATTTT. It specifies CSARRPGRSPDTQYF. V usage is TRBV20-1 and J usage is TRBJ2-3; D possibly matches TRBD1 or TRBD2 (5 bases each). Between the trimmed V and J ends, which lost 2 bases and 4 bases, there was a span of 16 bases. Per germline, CDR1 DFQATT and CDR2 SNEGSKA (reference sequence). This CDR3 spans 15 amino acids.

The chain uses TRBV5-1 and TRBJ2-7; D remains unclear. With 4 bases removed from V and 6 bases from J, the gap between germline ends came to 14 bases. Germline V gives CDR1 SGHRS, CDR2 YFSETQ. The CDR3 spans 13 residues. The CDR3 bases are TGCGCCAGCAGCCCCCCAATTGGGGTCGAGCAGTACTTC. Translating it yields CASSPPIGVEQYF.

Remarks on this clonotype: With a much larger clone just one base away, this may be a read error. This chain uses TRBV12-3 or TRBV12-4 with TRBJ1-6; D perhaps matches TRBD1 (6 bases). V lost 6 bases and J 9 bases, leaving 9 bases between the germline ends. This CDR3 has 12 amino acids. The DNA of the CDR3 is TGTGCCAGCAGCACAGGGATTTCACCCCTCCACTTT. Amino acids: CASSTGISPLHF.

The sample holds a few counts of this clonotype. The chain combines TRBV11-2 with TRBJ2-7; D remains ambiguous. Per the germline V gene, CDR1 is SGHAT and CDR2 is FQNNGV. This CDR3 has 14 residues. V was cut by 1 base and J by 1 base, with 8 bases left in between. CDR3 in amino acids: CASSLVPNSYEQYF. The CDR3 nucleotides are TGTGCCAGCAGCTTAGTACCGAATTCCTACGAGCAGTACTTC.

This clonotype has a handful of counts. J is TRBJ2-7 and V is TRBV5-4; the match to TRBD2 covers 15 bases. V lost 0 bases and J lost 9; bases outside the gene matches: 4. Germline-derived CDR1 and CDR2 are SGHNT and YYREEE (reference sequence). The CDR3 covers 15 residues. CDR3 coding DNA: TGTGCCAGCAGCTTGGCCGGGACTAGCGGGAGGACGCAGTACTTC. Protein: CASSLAGTSGRTQYF.

The chain carries TRBV5-5 and TRBJ1-1, with 7 bases lining up with TRBD1. From germline, CDR1 is SGHKS and CDR2 YYEKEE (reference sequence). This CDR3 has 16 residues. Trimming cost V 4 bases and J 1 base; bases outside gene matches: 10. CDR3: CASSPDRVAANTEAFF. The CDR3 region has the DNA TGTGCCAGCAGCCCCGACAGGGTAGCGGCGAACACTGAAGCTTTCTTT.

There are a few counts of this clonotype. The chain carries TRBV20-1 and TRBJ1-1; TRBD1 agrees at 12 bases. This CDR3 contains 19 residues. V was clipped by 0 bases and J by 0 bases; unmatched bases: 11. CDR1 and CDR2 (germline): DFQATT, SNEGSKA (reference sequence). The CDR3 bases are TGCAGTGCTAGAGAGATGATGGGACAGGGGGCCGCCATGAACACTGAAGCTTTCTTT. Amino acids: CSAREMMGQGAAMNTEAFF.

This clonotype was seen many times. The chain joins TRBV7-2 to TRBJ2-1; D uncertain. The CDR3 contains 13 residues. The ends were cut back, 2 bases at V and 9 bases at J, with 11 bases in the middle. CDR1 and CDR2 from the germline V gene are SGHTA and FQGNSA. The CDR3 region is CASSLIPVTEQFF. In nucleotides, the CDR3 is TGTGCCAGCAGCTTAATTCCAGTCACTGAGCAGTTCTTC.

Only a few counts were recorded for this clonotype. The CDR3, as DNA: TGTGCCAGCAGCTTACTCCGGGACACTGAAGCTTTCTTT. Translation: CASSLLRDTEAFF. V gene TRBV11-2 combines with J gene TRBJ1-1; D is uncertain. The germline gives CDR1 SGHAT, CDR2 FQNNGV. The V gene lost 2 bases and the J gene lost 3 bases, with 7 bases spanning the gap. The CDR3 is 13 residues long.

The CDR3 spells CASSQDTRTSGELFF. In DNA, the CDR3 is TGCGCCAGCAGCCAAGACACTAGGACCTCCGGGGAGCTGTTTTTT. V is TRBV4-3 and J is TRBJ2-2; a possible D gene is TRBD2 (5 bases). This CDR3 has 15 residues. Trimming took off 0 bases at V and 6 bases at J, with 11 bases between the two ends. Germline lookup yields CDR1 LGHNA and CDR2 YSLEER.

This clonotype has only a few counts. The rearrangement joins TRBV7-6 to TRBJ2-1; D ambiguous. V was trimmed by 5 bases and J by 8 bases, leaving 13 bases between them. Germline V gives CDR1 SGHVS, CDR2 FNYEAQ. The CDR3 consists of 13 residues. The CDR3 bases are TGTGCCAGCAGCCCGACCCAATACGATGAGCAGTTCTTC. The encoded protein is CASSPTQYDEQFF.

The V gene is TRBV4-1, the J gene TRBJ1-5; 8 bases fit TRBD1. Germline trimming cut 4 bases from V and 6 bases from J; bases unmatched to any gene: 8. The CDR3 spans 15 residues. CDR1 and CDR2 (germline): MGHRA, YSYEKL. The CDR3 coding sequence is TGCGCCAGCAGCCTCCGACAGGGGCCCGGTCAGCCCCAGCATTTT. This gives the protein CASSLRQGPGQPQHF.